This T cell receptor beta chain was identified in a study of long-term antiretroviral therapy in people with HIV. Study details: Samples collected earliest predate the 2015 immediate-ART recommendation by about a decade. General study points: Repertoires in HIV (unlike those of controls) had narrower CDR3 length ranges.

Donors each had at least one pre-ART PBMC sample and at least two post-ART ones. At the survey level, the v3.0 immunoSEQ assay was run. Only in-frame clones appear in the TCRdb table, and some are missing; sequencing was by immunoSEQ multiplex PCR. Of about 28,000 clones listed, 80% to 95% are singletons. Trimming took 1 base from V and 2 from J, leaving 8 bases between them. Per germline, CDR1 LGHNA and CDR2 YNFKEQ. CDR3 size: 14 residues. About this clone: Antigen: not known.

The sequence was obtained from a man aged 18 to 35 with HIV. The sample was unsorted PBMCs, taken 3.1 years after starting antiretroviral therapy. The chain uses TRBV4-2 and TRBJ1-2, with no clear D. CDR3 amino acids: CASSQATPNYGYTF. CDR3 nucleotide sequence: TGTGCCAGCAGCCAAGCTACACCGAACTATGGCTACACCTTC.